Presented here are 5 T cell receptor beta chains from one specimen sequenced in a study of cytomegalovirus exposure and HLA in healthy donors. The primer mix had 60 Vbeta and 13 Jbeta primers. Generated by immunoSEQ multiplex PCR, the TCRdb table keeps only in-frame clones and is missing some. The sample contains 100,000 to 120,000 clones, about three quarters of which appear only once. Sequencing was done on a sample of PBMCs. The receptor source for this set is a woman aged 25 to 45 in good health and CMV-seronegative.

This chain joins TRBV4-1 and TRBJ2-5; no definite D call. This CDR3 has 17 residues. V was shortened by 0 bases and J by 0 bases, with 14 bases between the two germline ends. The germline CDR1 and CDR2 sequences are MGHRA and YSYEKL. CDR3 amino acids: CASSQDSSRVYQETQYF. The CDR3 DNA is TGCGCCAGCAGCCAAGATTCATCTAGAGTGTACCAAGAGACCCAGTACTTC.

V and J are TRBV7-8 and TRBJ1-3; tentatively, D is TRBD1 (6 bases). CDR3 size: 16 residues. Looked up from germline, CDR1 is SGHVS and CDR2 is FQNEAQ. Trimming stripped 3 bases from V and 4 bases from J, with 16 bases between. CDR3 amino acids: CASSLGRRGTGNTIYF. The CDR3 bases are TGTGCCAGCAGCTTGGGTCGGCGGGGGACAGGAAACACCATATATTTT.

The V call is TRBV10-3, the J call TRBJ1-2; 7 bases agree with TRBD1. CDR1 is ENHRY and CDR2 is SYGVKD in the germline V gene. V gave up 8 bases and J gave up 7 bases; unmatched junction bases: 10. There are 13 residues in the CDR3. This CDR3 reads CAIRPEGASGYTF. The CDR3 nucleotides read TGTGCCATCCGGCCCGAGGGGGCGAGTGGCTACACCTTC.

This chain joins TRBV7-9 and TRBJ1-2, with TRBD1 matching over 8 bases. The length of the CDR3 is 14 residues. Unmatched junction bases numbered 9, after V lost 5 bases and J lost 7 bases. Germline-derived CDR1 and CDR2 are SEHNR and FQNEAQ (reference sequence). The CDR3 loop is CASSTSDRDLGYTF. CDR3 nucleotide sequence: TGTGCCAGCAGCACCTCGGACAGGGACCTTGGCTACACCTTC.

This chain links TRBV25-1 with TRBJ1-3; D unresolved. Germline CDR1 is MGHDK and CDR2 is SYGVNS. V lost 6 bases and J lost 0, with 12 bases in between. CDR3 length equals 15 residues. CDR3 amino acids: CASRGWADSGNTIYF. The CDR3 bases are TGTGCCAGCAGAGGCTGGGCCGACTCTGGAAACACCATATATTTT.